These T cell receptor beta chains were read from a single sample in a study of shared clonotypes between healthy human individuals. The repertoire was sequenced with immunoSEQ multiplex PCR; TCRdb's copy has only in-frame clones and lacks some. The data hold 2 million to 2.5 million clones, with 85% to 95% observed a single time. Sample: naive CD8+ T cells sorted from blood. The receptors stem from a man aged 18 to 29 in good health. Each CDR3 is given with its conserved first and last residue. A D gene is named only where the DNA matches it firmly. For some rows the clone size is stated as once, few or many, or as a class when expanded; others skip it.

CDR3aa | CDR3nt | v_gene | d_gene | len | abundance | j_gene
CASSAPATSGYEQYF | TGTGCCAGCAGTGCCCCGGCCACATCCGGCTACGAGCAGTACTTC | TRBV2 | NA | 15 | NA | TRBJ2-7
CASSSRMNTEAFF | TGTGCCAGCAGTTCCCGTATGAACACTGAAGCTTTCTTT | TRBV27 | NA | 13 | once | TRBJ1-1
CARREGVDNEQFF | TGTGCCCGCCGGGAAGGGGTAGACAATGAGCAGTTCTTC | TRBV30 | NA | 13 | NA | TRBJ2-1
CASSIGTGDLQETQYF | TGTGCCAGTAGTATAGGGACAGGGGACCTCCAAGAGACCCAGTACTTC | TRBV19 | TRBD1 | 16 | once | TRBJ2-5
CASSLDRSYYEQYF | TGTGCCAGCAGCTTGGACAGGTCATACTACGAGCAGTACTTC | TRBV7-9 | TRBD1 | 14 | NA | TRBJ2-7
CASSQGFGTGELFF | TGTGCCAGCAGCCAGGGTTTCGGAACCGGGGAGCTGTTTTTT | TRBV28 | NA | 14 | NA | TRBJ2-2
CASSFARGPYEQYF | TGTGCCAGCAGTTTCGCCAGGGGCCCCTACGAGCAGTACTTC | TRBV28 | NA | 14 | NA | TRBJ2-7
CASSPSLVGALSSYNSPLHF | TGTGCCAGTAGTCCGTCTCTGGTGGGGGCCCTAAGCTCCTATAATTCACCCCTCCACTTT | TRBV19 | NA | 20 | NA | TRBJ1-6
CASSLTSDNEQFF | TGCGCCAGCAGCTTGACTAGCGATAATGAGCAGTTCTTC | TRBV5-1 | TRBD2 | 13 | NA | TRBJ2-1
CAWSVLAGANEQFF | TGTGCCTGGAGTGTACTTGCGGGGGCAAATGAGCAGTTCTTC | TRBV30 | NA | 14 | NA | TRBJ2-1
CASRLQGAGETQYF | TGTGCCAGCAGGCTACAGGGGGCCGGGGAGACCCAGTACTTC | TRBV28 | TRBD1 | 14 | NA | TRBJ2-5
CASSVGQLTGQETQYF | TGTGCCAGCAGCGTAGGACAATTAACGGGCCAAGAGACCCAGTACTTC | TRBV9 | NA | 16 | NA | TRBJ2-5
CATSIGTGAIAKNIQYF | TGTGCCACCAGCATCGGGACAGGGGCAATAGCCAAAAACATTCAGTACTTC | TRBV15 | TRBD1 | 17 | NA | TRBJ2-4
CASSPLTGPSDEQYF | TGTGCCAGCAGCCCCTTGACGGGTCCATCTGACGAGCAGTACTTC | TRBV7-8 | NA | 15 | NA | TRBJ2-7
CASSSGTGGFYGYTF | TGTGCCAGCAGCTCCGGGACAGGGGGCTTCTATGGCTACACCTTC | TRBV5-6 | TRBD1 | 15 | NA | TRBJ1-2
CASSIGDLVAEITGELFF | TGTGCCAGTAGTATAGGGGACCTGGTAGCGGAAATTACCGGGGAGCTGTTTTTT | TRBV19 | NA | 18 | once | TRBJ2-2
CSATRAYEQYF | TGCAGTGCGACCAGAGCCTACGAGCAGTACTTC | TRBV20-1 | NA | 11 | NA | TRBJ2-7
CASSPGTSIGDEQFF | TGTGCCAGCAGCCCAGGGACTAGCATAGGCGATGAGCAGTTCTTC | TRBV7-3 | TRBD2 | 15 | NA | TRBJ2-1
CASSPQGLAGLYNEQFF | TGTGCCAGCAGTCCACAGGGACTAGCGGGATTGTACAATGAGCAGTTCTTC | TRBV27 | TRBD2 | 17 | NA | TRBJ2-1
CASSRSDGDTEAFF | TGTGCCAGCAGCAGGTCGGACGGGGACACTGAAGCTTTCTTT | TRBV9 | NA | 14 | NA | TRBJ1-1
CASSLVGQGDGTEAFF | TGTGCCAGCAGCTTAGTGGGACAGGGGGATGGGACTGAAGCTTTCTTT | TRBV7-9 | TRBD1 | 16 | NA | TRBJ1-1
CASSLSGTGEDTGELFF | TGCGCCAGCAGCTTATCCGGGACAGGGGAGGACACCGGGGAGCTGTTTTTT | TRBV5-1 | TRBD1 | 17 | NA | TRBJ2-2
CASRDTRDREGETQYF | TGCGCCAGCCGAGATACCAGGGACAGAGAAGGAGAGACCCAGTACTTC | TRBV10-2 | TRBD1 | 16 | NA | TRBJ2-5
CASSLGTAYNEQFF | TGTGCCAGTAGTCTCGGGACAGCCTACAATGAGCAGTTCTTC | TRBV19 | TRBD1 | 14 | NA | TRBJ2-1
CASSDDTDTQYF | TGTGCCAGCAGCGATGACACAGATACGCAGTATTTT | TRBV9 | NA | 12 | NA | TRBJ2-3
CASSQLAMNTEAFF | TGTGCCAGCAGCCAACTGGCCATGAACACTGAAGCTTTCTTT | TRBV14 | NA | 14 | once | TRBJ1-1
CASSLGPSYEQYF | TGTGCCAGCAGTTTAGGACCTTCCTACGAGCAGTACTTC | TRBV27 | NA | 13 | NA | TRBJ2-7
CASSSGQADYQPQHF | TGTGCCAGCAGCTCGGGACAGGCTGACTATCAGCCCCAGCATTTT | TRBV7-9 | TRBD1 | 15 | NA | TRBJ1-5
CASSAGTSGGDTQYF | TGTGCCAGCAGCGCCGGGACTAGCGGGGGTGATACGCAGTATTTT | TRBV27 | TRBD2 | 15 | NA | TRBJ2-3
CASGRQGSDTEAFF | TGTGCCAGCGGGCGACAGGGGTCGGATACTGAAGCTTTCTTT | TRBV6-5 | TRBD1 | 14 | once | TRBJ1-1
CASSPSMYRYNEQFF | TGTGCCAGCAGTCCCTCTATGTACCGGTACAATGAGCAGTTCTTC | TRBV27 | NA | 15 | NA | TRBJ2-1
CASSPDREINSPLHF | TGTGCCAGCAGTCCGGACAGGGAGATTAATTCACCCCTCCACTTT | TRBV28 | TRBD1 | 15 | once | TRBJ1-6
CASSLIRGSYNEQFF | TGTGCCAGCAGCTTAATCCGGGGCTCCTACAATGAGCAGTTCTTC | TRBV7-3 | NA | 15 | NA | TRBJ2-1
CASSQALSGYGDTQYF | TGCGCCAGCAGCCAAGCTTTATCGGGCTACGGAGATACGCAGTATTTT | TRBV4-3 | NA | 16 | NA | TRBJ2-3
CASSLTYEQYF | TGTGCCAGCAGTTTAACCTACGAGCAGTACTTC | TRBV28 | NA | 11 | NA | TRBJ2-7
CASSELASSGNTIYF | TGTGCCAGCAGTGAATTGGCCAGCTCTGGAAACACCATATATTTT | TRBV2 | NA | 15 | NA | TRBJ1-3
CASSFSVEETQYF | TGTGCCAGCAGCTTCAGCGTCGAAGAGACCCAGTACTTC | TRBV7-9 | NA | 13 | NA | TRBJ2-5
CASSYLLGGPGEQYF | TGTGCCAGCAGTTATCTCTTAGGGGGGCCTGGCGAGCAGTACTTC | TRBV6-5 | NA | 15 | NA | TRBJ2-7
CSVDRGGGTTDTQYF | TGCAGCGTTGATCGGGGCGGGGGGACCACAGATACGCAGTATTTT | TRBV29-1 | TRBD2 | 15 | NA | TRBJ2-3
CASSLVQTGPDYNEQFF | TGTGCCAGCAGCTTAGTACAGACCGGTCCTGACTACAATGAGCAGTTCTTC | TRBV7-6 | NA | 17 | NA | TRBJ2-1
CSVENSGLNYGYTF | TGCAGCGTTGAGAATTCGGGTCTTAACTATGGCTACACCTTC | TRBV29-1 | NA | 14 | NA | TRBJ1-2
CASSARQVDTEAFF | TGTGCCAGCAGCGCGAGACAGGTGGACACTGAAGCTTTCTTT | TRBV9 | NA | 14 | NA | TRBJ1-1
CASSYEGSSYEQYF | TGTGCCAGCAGTTACGAGGGCAGCTCCTACGAGCAGTACTTC | TRBV6-5 | NA | 14 | few | TRBJ2-7
CASSLSWASGDTQYF | TGTGCCAGCAGTTTATCCTGGGCTAGCGGAGATACGCAGTATTTT | TRBV28 | TRBD2 | 15 | NA | TRBJ2-3
CASSDVGGAFF | TGTGCCAGCAGTGACGTTGGAGGAGCTTTCTTT | TRBV2 | NA | 11 | NA | TRBJ1-1